The 14 T cell receptor beta chains presented below share a single source sample, sequenced in a study of cytomegalovirus exposure and HLA in healthy donors. The PCR used 60 Vbeta and 13 Jbeta primers. The table came from immunoSEQ multiplex PCR; TCRdb's copy has only in-frame clones and leaves some out. The data contain 110,000 or so clones, around 77% of them seen just once; the ten biggest clones take up 5% to 6%. Sequencing was done on a sample of PBMCs. These receptors were obtained from a woman between 25 and 40 years old in good health and CMV-seropositive.

This rearrangement joins TRBV6-5 to TRBJ2-2; 8 positions agree with TRBD2. This CDR3 is built from 14 residues. Trimming cost V 0 bases and J 10 bases; bases outside gene matches: 4. Germline CDR1 MNHEY, CDR2 SVGAGI. The DNA of the CDR3 is TGTGCCAGCAGTTACTCACTAGCGGTCGAGGAGCTGTTTTTT. Translation: CASSYSLAVEELFF.

V gene TRBV19 combines with J gene TRBJ2-7, with 10 bases fitting TRBD1. Germline CDR1 is LNHDA and CDR2 is SQIVND (reference sequence). The CDR3 has 15 amino acids. After removal of 4 bases from V and 1 base from J, the junction contained 4 bases not matched to a gene. The DNA of the CDR3 is TGTGCCAGTAGTACAGGACAGGGGGAATCCTACGAGCAGTACTTC. Residues: CASSTGQGESYEQYF.

In DNA form, the CDR3 reads TGTGCCAGCAGACAAAGAGCGACCGGGACAGGGCTATACGAGCAGTACTTC. Its protein is CASRQRATGTGLYEQYF. The chain carries TRBV4-2 and TRBJ2-7, with 9 positions matching TRBD1. Germline-derived CDR1 and CDR2 are LGHNA and YNFKEQ. Trimming at V came to 6 bases and at J to 4 bases, leaving 16 bases not matched to a gene. The CDR3 runs 17 residues.

This chain uses TRBV4-1 with TRBJ2-5; TRBD1 matches 8 bases. The DNA end is more similar to TRBJ2-7, so the J call may be wrong. Per the germline V gene, CDR1 is MGHRA and CDR2 is YSYEKL. The CDR3 is 14 amino acids. The CDR3 reads CASSQQGANYEQYF. The CDR3 bases are TGCGCCAGCAGCCAACAGGGGGCCAACTACGAGCAGTACTTC.

This rearrangement joins TRBV5-1 to TRBJ2-1; 7 bases align to TRBD2. Trimming at V came to 0 bases and at J to 5 bases, leaving 2 bases not matched to a gene. Per the germline V gene, CDR1 is SGHRS and CDR2 is YFSETQ. This CDR3 is 14 amino acids long. The CDR3 DNA is TGCGCCAGCAGCTTGGACGGGAGGAACAATGAGCAGTTCTTC. Protein sequence: CASSLDGRNNEQFF.

CDR3 sequence (DNA): TGTGCCAGCGGCCACAGGCGGAACACTGAAGCTTTCTTT. Its protein is CASGHRRNTEAFF. This rearrangement joins TRBV27 to TRBJ1-1; tentative D call: TRBD1 (5 bases). Germline-derived CDR1 and CDR2 are MNHEY and SMNVEV (reference sequence). The V and J ends lost 8 bases and 1 base respectively, with 11 bases between them. This CDR3 has 13 residues.

The chain joins TRBV6-5 to TRBJ2-7; the D is unclear. Germline V gene sequence: CDR1 MNHEY, CDR2 SVGAGI. Deletions cut 2 bases from V and 5 bases from J, with 7 bases between. This CDR3 comprises 12 residues. DNA for the CDR3: TGTGCCAGCAGTTACCGTCTTGACGAGCAGTACTTC. Protein: CASSYRLDEQYF.

V gene TRBV6-5 combines with J gene TRBJ1-4, with 8 bases matching TRBD1. The germline CDR1 and CDR2 sequences are MNHEY and SVGAGI. V trimming: 4 bases; J trimming: 8 bases; junction bases outside the gene matches: 3. The CDR3 loop spans 13 amino acids. CDR3 region: CASSSGTGEKLFF. The CDR3 bases are TGTGCCAGCAGTTCCGGGACAGGCGAAAAACTGTTTTTT.

This clone was counted a few times. This chain connects TRBV19 to TRBJ1-2, with a tentative D call TRBD1 (5 bases). V was cut by 6 bases and J by 0 bases, with 8 bases left in between. CDR3 length equals 13 residues. The germline V gene encodes CDR1 LNHDA and CDR2 SQIVND (reference sequence). This CDR3 reads CASRAGPNYGYTF. CDR3 in DNA: TGTGCCAGTAGGGCAGGGCCTAACTATGGCTACACCTTC.

The chain is built from TRBV30 and TRBJ2-1; 9 bases are shared with TRBD2. V was clipped by 0 bases and J by 0 bases; unmatched bases: 6. Per germline, CDR1 GTSNPN and CDR2 SVGIG (reference sequence). The length of the CDR3 is 17 residues. The CDR3 spells CAWSVDRLAASYNEQFF. Written as DNA, the CDR3 is TGTGCCTGGAGTGTAGATCGACTAGCGGCCTCCTACAATGAGCAGTTCTTC. The full variable domain, rest sourced from reference TRBV30 and TRBJ2-1, is SQTIHQWPATLVQPVGSPLSLECTVEGTSNPNLYWYRQAAGRGLQLLFYSVGIGQISSEVPQNLSASRPQDRQFILSSKKLLLSDSGFYLCAWSVDRLAASYNEQFFGPGTRLTVL.

CDR3 loop: CASSLEGYGYTF. CDR3 DNA: TGTGCCAGCAGCTTGGAGGGCTATGGCTACACCTTC. The chain has TRBV11-2 and TRBJ1-2; D remains unclear. Trimming took 3 bases from V and 4 from J, leaving 6 bases between them. The CDR3 has 12 residues. CDR1 is SGHAT, CDR2 FQNNGV, per germline.

The rearrangement links TRBV7-9 to TRBJ1-2; no reliable D call. The CDR3 is made up of 14 amino acids. The V end lost 3 bases, the J end lost 4 bases, and 12 bases lay between the germline ends. Germline CDR1 is SEHNR and CDR2 is FQNEAQ (reference sequence). The CDR3 DNA reads TGTGCCAGCAGCTTGGGCGAAAGCTTCTATGGCTACACCTTC. This gives the protein CASSLGESFYGYTF.

The V and J genes are TRBV7-9 and TRBJ1-1, with D possibly TRBD1 on 6 matching bases. CDR1 and CDR2 from the germline V gene are SEHNR and FQNEAQ (reference sequence). V was pared by 2 bases and J by 4 bases, with 20 bases between. This CDR3 has 17 amino acids. The CDR3 DNA is TGTGCCAGCAGCTTACGGGGGGGCGTAGGCTTGAGCACTGAAGCTTTCTTT. As protein: CASSLRGGVGLSTEAFF. The full variable domain, in which reference TRBV7-9 and TRBJ1-1 provide the parts outside the CDR3, is DTGVSQNPRHKITKRGQNVTFRCDPISEHNRLYWYRQTLGQGPEFLTYFQNEAQLEKSRLLSDRFSAERPKGSFSTLEIQRTEQGDSAMYLCASSLRGGVGLSTEAFFGQGTRLTVV.

A few counts support this clone. This sequence joins TRBV4-2 and TRBJ1-6, with no clear D. Deletions cut 4 bases from V and 12 bases from J, with 19 bases between. CDR1 is LGHNA and CDR2 is YNFKEQ in the germline V gene. The CDR3 loop spans 15 amino acids. Here the CDR3 DNA reads TGTGCCAGCAGCCCAAAGGTGCCAGCCTCGGGACCCCTCCACTTT. Amino acid sequence: CASSPKVPASGPLHF.